A selection of T cell receptor beta chains follows, all from one sample in a study of blood T cell repertoires in COVID-19. Here immunoSEQ multiplex PCR was the method, and the copy in TCRdb shows in-frame clones only, minus some. This table has about 100,000 clones, 80% to 95% appearing once. Sequencing was carried out using peripheral blood. These receptors were collected from a man aged 50-59 years with active COVID-19. The CDR3 runs from the conserved cysteine through the conserved F or W. The order of the fields is J gene, V gene, clone size, D gene, CDR3 protein, CDR3 DNA. D genes are given only for firm matches. Clone size is not always given. Where it is, it says once, few, many or a class for expanded clones.

j_gene: TRBJ1-6
v_gene: TRBV6-5
abundance: once
d_gene: -
CDR3aa: CASSYSRARGNSPLHF
CDR3nt: TGTGCCAGCAGTTACTCAAGGGCACGCGGGAATTCACCCCTCCACTTT

j_gene: TRBJ2-1
v_gene: TRBV24-1
abundance: once
d_gene: TRBD2
CDR3aa: CATSATSSGYNEQFF
CDR3nt: TGTGCCACCAGTGCTACGTCTAGCGGGTACAATGAGCAGTTCTTC

j_gene: TRBJ2-3
v_gene: TRBV7-9
abundance: -
d_gene: TRBD2
CDR3aa: CASSSRGSGNTDTQYF
CDR3nt: TGTGCCAGCAGCTCCCGGGGTAGCGGGAACACAGATACGCAGTATTTT

j_gene: TRBJ2-7
v_gene: TRBV3-1/TRBV3-2
abundance: once
d_gene: TRBD1
CDR3aa: CASSWTGGSYEQYF
CDR3nt: TGTGCCAGCTCTTGGACAGGCGGCTCCTACGAGCAGTACTTC

j_gene: TRBJ1-4
v_gene: TRBV19
abundance: once
d_gene: TRBD1
CDR3aa: CASRPGTGHEKLFF
CDR3nt: TGTGCCAGTAGGCCTGGGACAGGGCATGAAAAACTGTTTTTT

j_gene: TRBJ2-7
v_gene: TRBV21-1
abundance: -
d_gene: -
CDR3aa: CASSKGGTHESYEQYF
CDR3nt: TGTGCCAGCAGCAAGGGGGGGACCCACGAATCCTACGAGCAGTACTTC

j_gene: TRBJ2-1
v_gene: TRBV3-1/TRBV3-2
abundance: -
d_gene: TRBD2
CDR3aa: CASSPRGGASSSYNEQFF
CDR3nt: TGTGCCAGCTCGCCGCGGGGGGGAGCGTCTTCCTCCTACAATGAGCAGTTCTTC

j_gene: TRBJ2-3
v_gene: TRBV6-2/TRBV6-3
abundance: -
d_gene: TRBD2
CDR3aa: CASSCLAGGPCTDTQYF
CDR3nt: TGTGCCAGCAGTTGCCTAGCGGGAGGGCCGTGCACAGATACGCAGTATTTT

j_gene: TRBJ2-1
v_gene: TRBV5-4
abundance: -
d_gene: -
CDR3aa: CASSLPAGLTYNEQFF
CDR3nt: TGTGCCAGCAGCCTACCCGCGGGGTTGACCTACAATGAGCAGTTCTTC

j_gene: TRBJ1-1
v_gene: TRBV19
abundance: -
d_gene: TRBD1
CDR3aa: CASSSGTGASRNTEAFF
CDR3nt: TGTGCCAGTAGTTCCGGGACAGGGGCCTCGCGGAACACTGAAGCTTTCTTT

j_gene: TRBJ1-5
v_gene: TRBV2
abundance: -
d_gene: TRBD1
CDR3aa: CASSETGQGSQPQHF
CDR3nt: TGTGCCAGCAGTGAAACGGGACAGGGATCTCAGCCCCAGCATTTT

j_gene: TRBJ2-7
v_gene: TRBV7-9
abundance: -
d_gene: -
CDR3aa: CASSPPGGRYEQYF
CDR3nt: TGTGCCAGCAGCCCCCCCGGGGGTCGGTACGAGCAGTACTTC

j_gene: TRBJ2-3
v_gene: TRBV29-1
abundance: -
d_gene: -
CDR3aa: CSVDKPPSTDTQYF
CDR3nt: TGCAGCGTTGACAAGCCCCCGAGCACAGATACGCAGTATTTT

j_gene: TRBJ2-3
v_gene: TRBV7-9
abundance: -
d_gene: -
CDR3aa: CASSPQPGDTQYF
CDR3nt: TGTGCCAGCAGCCCACAACCAGGGGATACGCAGTATTTT

j_gene: TRBJ1-1
v_gene: TRBV19
abundance: -
d_gene: -
CDR3aa: CASRAHQHTEAFF
CDR3nt: TGTGCCAGTCGCGCCCACCAACACACTGAAGCTTTCTTT

j_gene: TRBJ1-5
v_gene: TRBV4-1
abundance: -
d_gene: -
CDR3aa: CASSQVFQSSNQPQHF
CDR3nt: TGCGCCAGCAGCCAAGTTTTTCAGTCCAGCAATCAGCCCCAGCATTTT

j_gene: TRBJ2-3
v_gene: TRBV19
abundance: -
d_gene: -
CDR3aa: CASSTQSSTDTQYF
CDR3nt: TGTGCCAGTAGTACGCAGTCTAGCACAGATACGCAGTATTTT

j_gene: TRBJ2-1
v_gene: TRBV18
abundance: -
d_gene: -
CDR3aa: CASSPPSYNEQFF
CDR3nt: TGTGCCAGCTCACCCCCTTCCTACAATGAGCAGTTCTTC

j_gene: TRBJ2-2
v_gene: TRBV7-2
abundance: -
d_gene: TRBD1
CDR3aa: CASSHPTGHTGELFF
CDR3nt: TGTGCCAGCAGCCACCCGACAGGGCACACCGGGGAGCTGTTTTTT

j_gene: TRBJ2-7
v_gene: TRBV5-1
abundance: once
d_gene: TRBD1
CDR3aa: CASSIPGTGVYEQYF
CDR3nt: TGCGCCAGCAGCATTCCCGGGACAGGGGTCTACGAGCAGTACTTC

j_gene: TRBJ2-1
v_gene: TRBV3-1/TRBV3-2
abundance: -
d_gene: -
CDR3aa: CASSQDLDNEQFF
CDR3nt: TGTGCCAGCAGCCAAGATCTAGACAATGAGCAGTTCTTC

j_gene: TRBJ2-5
v_gene: TRBV12-3/TRBV12-4
abundance: -
d_gene: -
CDR3aa: CASSLLARETQYF
CDR3nt: TGTGCCAGCAGTTTACTGGCCCGAGAGACCCAGTACTTC

j_gene: TRBJ1-1
v_gene: TRBV12-3/TRBV12-4
abundance: -
d_gene: -
CDR3aa: CASSLGRTTEAFF
CDR3nt: TGTGCCAGCAGTTTGGGCCGTACCACTGAAGCTTTCTTT

j_gene: TRBJ2-3
v_gene: TRBV6-6
abundance: once
d_gene: TRBD1
CDR3aa: CASTTGSTDTQYF
CDR3nt: TGTGCCAGCACGACAGGGAGCACAGATACGCAGTATTTT

j_gene: TRBJ2-3
v_gene: TRBV18
abundance: -
d_gene: -
CDR3aa: CASSPVTGPDTQYF
CDR3nt: TGTGCCAGCTCACCTGTAACAGGGCCAGATACGCAGTATTTT

j_gene: TRBJ2-7
v_gene: TRBV11-2
abundance: few
d_gene: TRBD2
CDR3aa: CASSLGTSGVEQYF
CDR3nt: TGTGCCAGCAGCTTAGGGACTAGCGGCGTAGAGCAGTACTTC

j_gene: TRBJ2-7
v_gene: TRBV4-1
abundance: -
d_gene: -
CDR3aa: CASSQAPDPRDYEQYF
CDR3nt: TGCGCCAGCAGCCAAGCTCCGGACCCGAGGGACTACGAGCAGTACTTC

j_gene: TRBJ2-1
v_gene: TRBV3-1/TRBV3-2
abundance: -
d_gene: -
CDR3aa: CASSQDWLVGSNEQFF
CDR3nt: TGTGCCAGCAGCCAAGATTGGCTAGTTGGAAGCAATGAGCAGTTCTTC

j_gene: TRBJ2-2
v_gene: TRBV12-5
abundance: -
d_gene: -
CDR3aa: CASGLVRGASGELFF
CDR3nt: TGTGCTAGTGGTTTGGTACGGGGGGCTAGCGGGGAGCTGTTTTTT

j_gene: TRBJ2-3
v_gene: TRBV5-1
abundance: -
d_gene: -
CDR3aa: CASSWDHLTSSTQYF
CDR3nt: TGCGCCAGCAGCTGGGACCACTTGACTAGTTCTACGCAGTATTTT

j_gene: TRBJ1-5
v_gene: TRBV7-9
abundance: -
d_gene: TRBD1
CDR3aa: CASSLAHIRDRVWQPQHF
CDR3nt: TGTGCCAGCAGCTTGGCCCATATACGAGACAGGGTTTGGCAGCCCCAGCATTTT

j_gene: TRBJ2-7
v_gene: TRBV10-2
abundance: -
d_gene: -
CDR3aa: CASSESRTSEQYF
CDR3nt: TGCGCCAGCAGTGAGTCTCGGACATCCGAGCAGTACTTC

j_gene: TRBJ1-4
v_gene: TRBV30
abundance: -
d_gene: TRBD1
CDR3aa: CALQGYTNEKLFF
CDR3nt: TGTGCCTTACAGGGGTATACTAATGAAAAACTGTTTTTT

j_gene: TRBJ1-2
v_gene: TRBV6-5
abundance: -
d_gene: -
CDR3aa: CASSYLARDSGYTF
CDR3nt: TGTGCCAGCAGTTACTTGGCCAGGGATAGTGGCTACACCTTC

j_gene: TRBJ2-3
v_gene: TRBV7-2
abundance: -
d_gene: -
CDR3aa: CASSLVSGGTDTQYF
CDR3nt: TGTGCCAGCAGCTTAGTCTCTGGGGGGACAGATACGCAGTATTTT